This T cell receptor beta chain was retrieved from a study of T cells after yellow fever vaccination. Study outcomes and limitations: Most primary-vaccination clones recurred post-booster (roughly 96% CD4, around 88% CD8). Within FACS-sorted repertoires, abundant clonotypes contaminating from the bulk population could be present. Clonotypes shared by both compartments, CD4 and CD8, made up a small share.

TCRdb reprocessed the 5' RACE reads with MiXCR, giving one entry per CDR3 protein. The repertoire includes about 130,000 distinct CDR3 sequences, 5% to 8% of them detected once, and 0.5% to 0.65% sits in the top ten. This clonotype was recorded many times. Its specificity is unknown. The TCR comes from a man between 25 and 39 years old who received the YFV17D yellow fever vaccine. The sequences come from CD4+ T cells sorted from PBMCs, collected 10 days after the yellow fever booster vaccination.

The CDR3, as DNA: TGTGCCAGCAGGCCCCAGTCGAGCGGCCCTTTGGTTGAGCAGTTCTTC. The encoded protein is CASRPQSSGPLVEQFF. The genes are TRBV28 and TRBJ2-1; tentatively, D is TRBD2 (5 bases). With 6 bases removed from V and 9 bases from J, the gap between germline ends came to 24 bases. CDR1 and CDR2 from the germline V gene are MDHEN and SYDVKM. The CDR3 is 16 residues long.